A single sample gave rise to the 17 T cell receptor beta chains below, sequenced in a study of CD8+ T cells in alopecia areata. Reverse transcription of extracted RNA yielded cDNA, which provided the sequencing template. Some clones are missing from TCRdb's copy, which holds only in-frame ones; the method was immunoSEQ multiplex PCR. The table includes more than 85,000 clones, over 40% detected once. Sequencing used CD4+ T cells sorted from blood. The receptor set was obtained from a human donor with alopecia areata.

V usage is TRBV29-1 and J usage is TRBJ2-7; TRBD1 is a possible D gene (6 bases). The CDR3 is made up of 16 amino acids. The V and J ends lost 0 bases and 0 bases respectively, with 15 bases between them. The germline CDR1 and CDR2 sequences are SQVTM and ANQGSEA. The CDR3 DNA reads TGCAGCGTTGAAGATCCGGGTGGGGGCCGCTCCTACGAGCAGTACTTC. As protein: CSVEDPGGGRSYEQYF.

The chain carries TRBV28 and TRBJ2-2, with D uncertain. V lost 8 bases and J 6 bases, leaving 13 bases between the germline ends. The CDR3 is 13 residues long. Per germline, CDR1 MDHEN and CDR2 SYDVKM. The CDR3 region is CASSGGWAGELFF. CDR3 sequence (DNA): TGTGCCAGCTCGGGCGGTTGGGCCGGGGAGCTGTTTTTT.

This chain joins TRBV2 and TRBJ1-2, with TRBD1 identical over 9 bases. Germline V CDR1 and CDR2: SNHLY, FYNNEI. The CDR3 covers 13 residues. With 4 bases clipped from V and 8 bases from J, the junction kept 5 bases outside the gene matches. Here the CDR3 DNA reads TGTGCCAGCAGTGGGACAGGGGTTACGGGCTACACCTTC. This gives the protein CASSGTGVTGYTF.

This chain connects TRBV30 to TRBJ1-2; unclear D gene. The CDR3 is 12 residues long. Germline V gene data show CDR1 as GTSNPN and CDR2 as SVGIG (reference sequence). Trimming removed 6 bases at V and 1 base at J, with 9 bases between. This CDR3 is CACRRDNYGYTF. The CDR3 coding sequence is TGTGCCTGCCGGCGGGATAACTATGGCTACACCTTC.

This clone was counted a single time. This sequence joins TRBV30 and TRBJ1-2; possibly TRBD1 for D (6 bases). Trimming left V 7 bases short and J 5 bases short, with 17 bases between. The CDR3 is made up of 13 amino acids. Looked up from germline, CDR1 is GTSNPN and CDR2 is SVGIG (reference sequence). The CDR3 DNA sequence: TGTGCCTCCTCGCCAGGGGTTGAGTATGGCTACACCTTC. Its translation: CASSPGVEYGYTF.

The chain employs TRBV29-1 and TRBJ2-1; 11 bases match TRBD2. V lost 7 bases and J lost 2; bases outside the gene matches: 7. This CDR3 is built from 15 residues. Germline values: CDR1 SQVTM, CDR2 ANQGSEA. Here the CDR3 DNA reads TGCAGCGCAGTTACTAGCGGGAGCCCCTACAATGAGCAGTTCTTC. Translation gives CSAVTSGSPYNEQFF.

J is TRBJ2-5 and V is TRBV5-1; perhaps TRBD2 as D (5 bases). V lost 4 bases and J 2 bases, leaving 18 bases between the germline ends. CDR3 length equals 16 residues. Germline CDR1 reads SGHRS; CDR2 reads YFSETQ. This CDR3 reads CASSPRSGTPQETQYF. DNA for the CDR3: TGCGCCAGCAGCCCGAGGAGCGGAACCCCTCAAGAGACCCAGTACTTC.

The chain employs TRBV6-5 and TRBJ2-1; 7 bases match TRBD2. The CDR3 contains 14 residues. The V gene's germline CDR1 is MNHEY and CDR2 SVGAGI. After removal of 6 bases from V and 0 bases from J, the junction contained 2 bases not matched to a gene. CDR3 sequence: CASRLASSYNEQFF. CDR3 coding DNA: TGTGCCAGCAGACTAGCGAGCTCCTACAATGAGCAGTTCTTC.

Points on this clone: A read error may produce the germline difference seen at one junction end. The genes are TRBV30 and TRBJ1-4, with TRBD1 matching over 7 bases. The CDR3 covers 14 residues. Germline assignment: CDR1 GTSNPN and CDR2 SVGIG (reference sequence). The CDR3 bases are TGCGCCATTACCCGCGGCCAGGGGGTCGAAAAACTGTTTTTT. Residues: CAITRGQGVEKLFF.

This chain links TRBV7-8 with TRBJ2-2, with a tentative D call TRBD2 (7 bases). V was clipped by 8 bases and J by 0 bases, with 10 bases between them. The CDR3 length is 14 residues. Germline V lookup: CDR1 SGHVS, CDR2 FQNEAQ. The DNA for the CDR3 is TGTGCCAGCGGGGGGGCATCGAACACCGGGGAGCTGTTTTTT. Its protein is CASGGASNTGELFF.

The chain is built from TRBV7-2 and TRBJ1-2; no definite D call. V lost 5 bases to trimming and J lost 2 bases, with 15 bases between them. The CDR3 contains 15 residues. Germline V gene lookup returns CDR1 SGHTA and CDR2 FQGNSA. This chain's CDR3 is CASSPKIRENYGYTF. The DNA of the CDR3 is TGTGCCAGCAGCCCAAAAATCCGAGAAAACTATGGCTACACCTTC.

This rearrangement joins TRBV29-1 to TRBJ2-7, with a possible D match to TRBD2 (6 bases). The CDR3 totals 15 residues. The V gene's germline CDR1 is SQVTM and CDR2 ANQGSEA. Trimming cost V 6 bases and J 2 bases, with 20 bases left between them. The CDR3 nucleotides read TGCAGCGTCCTCGCGGGACCTATGGGAACCTACGAGCAGTACTTC. Translation gives CSVLAGPMGTYEQYF.

The V and J genes are TRBV13 and TRBJ2-4; no clear D. Germline CDR1 reads PRHDT; CDR2 reads FYEKMQ (reference sequence). This CDR3 is 13 amino acids long. With 5 bases removed from V and 6 bases from J, the gap between germline ends came to 11 bases. The CDR3 sequence is CASSHIAGNIQYF. The CDR3 DNA reads as TGTGCCAGCAGCCATATCGCTGGAAACATTCAGTACTTC.

This clone has more than one count but fewer than ten. The rearrangement links TRBV2 to TRBJ2-3; D is perhaps TRBD1 or TRBD2 (5 bases each). V was clipped by 11 bases and J by 0 bases, with 15 bases between them. Germline V gene lookup returns CDR1 SNHLY and CDR2 FYNNEI. The CDR3 contains 14 residues. The CDR3 is CAGDRGLSTDTQYF. DNA of the CDR3: TGTGCCGGGGACCGTGGCTTGAGCACAGATACGCAGTATTTT.

In its sample, this clone was seen a few times. The chain recombines TRBV29-1 with TRBJ2-1, with a weak D call TRBD2 (5 bases). V dropped 0 bases and J dropped 8 bases, with 14 bases sitting between them. Germline lookup yields CDR1 SQVTM and CDR2 ANQGSEA. This CDR3 contains 14 residues. The chain's CDR3 is CSVEEGSGGDEQFF. In DNA form, the CDR3 reads TGCAGCGTTGAAGAAGGGAGCGGAGGCGATGAGCAGTTCTTC.

The J gene is TRBJ2-1, the V gene TRBV7-3, with D perhaps matching TRBD1 or TRBD2 (5 bases each). Germline V CDR1 and CDR2: SGHTA, FQGTGA. Trimming took 2 bases from V and 0 from J, leaving 5 bases between them. The CDR3 is made up of 14 amino acids. Here the CDR3 DNA reads TGTGCCAGCAGCTTAGGGGGCTCCTACAATGAGCAGTTCTTC. Its translation: CASSLGGSYNEQFF.

The gene calls are TRBV29-1 and TRBJ1-6, with D possibly being TRBD1 (5 bases). CDR1 SQVTM and CDR2 ANQGSEA come from the germline V gene. The CDR3 consists of 13 residues. Trimming left V 4 bases short and J 7 bases short, with 11 bases between. The CDR3 protein is CSVGSGQNSPLHF. CDR3 coding DNA: TGCAGCGTTGGGTCAGGGCAGAATTCACCCCTCCACTTT.